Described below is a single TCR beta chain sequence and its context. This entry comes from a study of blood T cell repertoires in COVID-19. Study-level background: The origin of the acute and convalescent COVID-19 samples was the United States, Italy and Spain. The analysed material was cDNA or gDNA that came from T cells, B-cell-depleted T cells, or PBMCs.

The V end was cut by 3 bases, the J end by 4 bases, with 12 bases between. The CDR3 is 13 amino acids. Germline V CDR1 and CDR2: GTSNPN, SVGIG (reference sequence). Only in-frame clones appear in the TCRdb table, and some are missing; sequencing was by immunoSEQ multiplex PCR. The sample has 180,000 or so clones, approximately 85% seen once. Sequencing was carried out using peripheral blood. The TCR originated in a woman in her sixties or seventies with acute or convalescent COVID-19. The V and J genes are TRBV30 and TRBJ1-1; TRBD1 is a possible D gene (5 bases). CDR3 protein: CAWRLQRGTEAFF. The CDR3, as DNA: TGTGCCTGGAGACTCCAAAGGGGCACTGAAGCTTTCTTT.